This paragraph reports one TCR beta chain. The antigen is undetermined. This CDR3 is built from 14 residues. V was clipped by 5 bases and J by 1 base, with 10 bases between them. Looked up from germline, CDR1 is SGHAT and CDR2 is FQNNGV. Sample treatment: 15 Gy SBRT to primary tumor, nephrectomy 4 weeks later. The data were taken from a study of radiation and T cells in renal cell carcinoma. Findings and caveats of the study: No pretreatment tumor biopsies were available for baseline clonotypes.

Clones were read by immunoSEQ multiplex PCR, and TCRdb kept only the in-frame ones, dropping some. The sample records some 14,000 clones, over 60% being singletons. This TCR came from a woman in her seventies with renal cell carcinoma. The chain joins TRBV11-2 to TRBJ2-3; D is uncertain. Sequenced material: tumor tissue, taken from a patient whose treatment included radiotherapy and nephrectomy. The CDR3 coding sequence is TGTGCCAGCAGCAGACCTAGGGGCACAGATACGCAGTATTTT. This gives the protein CASSRPRGTDTQYF.